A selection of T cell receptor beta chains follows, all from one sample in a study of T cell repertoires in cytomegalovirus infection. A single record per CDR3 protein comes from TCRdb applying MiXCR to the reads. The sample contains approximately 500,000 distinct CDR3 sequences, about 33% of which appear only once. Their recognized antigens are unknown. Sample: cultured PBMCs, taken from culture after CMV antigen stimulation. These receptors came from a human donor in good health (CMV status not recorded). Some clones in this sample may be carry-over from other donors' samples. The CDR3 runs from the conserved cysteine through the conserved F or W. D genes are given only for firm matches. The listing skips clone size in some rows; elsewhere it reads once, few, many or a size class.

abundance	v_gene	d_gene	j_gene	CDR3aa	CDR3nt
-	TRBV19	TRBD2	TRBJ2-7	CASSMGSGRPYEQYF	TGTGCCAGTAGTATGGGCTCCGGGAGGCCCTACGAGCAGTACTTC
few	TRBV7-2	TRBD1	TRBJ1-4	CASSQRTGGGRKLFF	TGTGCCAGCAGCCAGAGGACAGGGGGCGGGAGAAAACTGTTTTTT
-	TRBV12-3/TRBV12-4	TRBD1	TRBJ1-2	CASSLDRASGYTF	TGTGCCAGCAGCTTGGACAGGGCCTCTGGCTACACCTTC
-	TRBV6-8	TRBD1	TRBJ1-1	CASQGVGTEAFF	TGTGCCAGCCAGGGGGTCGGCACTGAAGCTTTCTTT
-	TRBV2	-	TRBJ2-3	CASTSETDTQYF	TGTGCCAGCACTAGCGAGACAGATACGCAGTATTTT
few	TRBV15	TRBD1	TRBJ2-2	CATRPTGGNTGELFF	TGTGCCACCAGGCCGACAGGGGGCAATACCGGGGAGCTGTTTTTT
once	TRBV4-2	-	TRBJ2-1	CASSQESSGKPYNEQFF	TGTGCCAGCAGCCAAGAGTCGTCCGGGAAGCCCTACAATGAGCAGTTCTTC
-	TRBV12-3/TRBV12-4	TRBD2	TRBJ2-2	CASTLASGDTGELFF	TGTGCCAGCACCCTCGCTAGCGGAGACACCGGGGAGCTGTTTTTT
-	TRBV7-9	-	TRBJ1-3	CASSFTHDRLGNTIYF	TGTGCCAGCAGCTTTACCCACGACAGGCTCGGAAACACCATATATTTT
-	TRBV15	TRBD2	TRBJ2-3	CATQTSGRSTDTQYF	TGTGCCACCCAAACTAGCGGCCGCAGCACAGATACGCAGTATTTT
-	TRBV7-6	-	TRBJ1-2	CASSLARSLYGYTF	TGTGCCAGCAGCTTAGCCCGGTCCTTGTATGGCTACACCTTC
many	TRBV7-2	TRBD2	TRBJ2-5	CASSSGTSGRGETQYF	TGTGCCAGCAGCTCCGGGACTAGCGGGAGGGGAGAGACCCAGTACTTC
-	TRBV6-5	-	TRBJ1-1	CASSTRDRSTEAFF	TGTGCCAGCAGTACCAGGGACCGAAGCACTGAAGCTTTCTTT
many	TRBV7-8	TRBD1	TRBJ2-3	CASSSRTGLLPTDTQYF	TGTGCCAGCAGCTCACGGACAGGCCTTCTTCCCACAGATACGCAGTATTTT
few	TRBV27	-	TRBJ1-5	CASGQPIQPQHF	TGTGCCAGCGGACAGCCAATACAGCCCCAGCATTTT
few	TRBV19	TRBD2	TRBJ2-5	CASRSTSGRETQYF	TGTGCCAGTAGATCTACTAGCGGGAGAGAGACCCAGTACTTC
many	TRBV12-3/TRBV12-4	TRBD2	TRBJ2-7	CASTGLAGVGEQYF	TGTGCCAGCACCGGACTAGCGGGAGTAGGTGAGCAGTACTTC
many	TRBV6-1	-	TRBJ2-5	CASRKLETQYF	TGTGCCAGCAGAAAACTAGAGACCCAGTACTTC
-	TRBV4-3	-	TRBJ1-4	CASSHQIRGPNEKLFF	TGCGCCAGCAGCCACCAAATCCGGGGACCAAATGAAAAACTGTTTTTT
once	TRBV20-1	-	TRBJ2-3	CSARFADTQYF	TGCAGTGCTAGGTTTGCGGATACGCAGTATTTT
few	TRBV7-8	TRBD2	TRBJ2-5	CASSLGTSGIETQYF	TGTGCCAGCAGCTTAGGGACTAGCGGGATAGAGACCCAGTACTTC
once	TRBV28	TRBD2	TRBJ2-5	CASSLFLAGLQETQYF	TGTGCCAGCAGTTTATTTCTAGCGGGACTCCAAGAGACCCAGTACTTC
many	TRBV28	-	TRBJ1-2	CASSLLGRIYGYTF	TGTGCCAGCAGTTTATTAGGACGAATCTATGGCTACACCTTC
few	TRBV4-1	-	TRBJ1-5	CASSQVGGILEPQHF	TGCGCCAGCAGCCAAGTAGGTGGGATATTGGAGCCCCAGCATTTT
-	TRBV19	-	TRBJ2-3	CASRKTSTDTQYF	TGTGCCAGTAGGAAAACAAGCACAGATACGCAGTATTTT
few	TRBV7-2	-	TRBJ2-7	CASSLNRLGGYEQYF	TGTGCCAGCAGCTTAAACCGGCTAGGGGGATACGAGCAGTACTTC
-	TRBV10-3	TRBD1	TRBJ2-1	CAISDTGTATYNEQFF	TGTGCCATCAGTGACACCGGGACAGCAACCTACAATGAGCAGTTCTTC
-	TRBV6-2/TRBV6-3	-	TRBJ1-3	CATRHGSSGNTIYF	TGTGCCACCCGACACGGGAGCTCTGGAAACACCATATATTTT
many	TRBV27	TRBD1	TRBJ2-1	CASSPPDRGQSSYNEQFF	TGTGCCAGCAGTCCTCCGGACAGGGGGCAAAGCTCCTACAATGAGCAGTTCTTC
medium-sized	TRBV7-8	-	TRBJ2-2	CASSPWRELFF	TGTGCCAGCAGTCCCTGGCGGGAGCTGTTTTTT
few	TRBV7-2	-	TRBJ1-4	CASSLVPEKLFF	TGTGCCAGCAGCTTAGTACCCGAAAAACTGTTTTTT
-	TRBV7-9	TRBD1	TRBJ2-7	CAIAGQGRNEQYF	TGTGCCATCGCGGGACAGGGGAGGAACGAGCAGTACTTC
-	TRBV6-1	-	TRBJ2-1	CASSVWGILGNEQFF	TGTGCCAGCAGTGTATGGGGGATTTTAGGAAATGAGCAGTTCTTC
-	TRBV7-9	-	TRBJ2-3	CASSLGGQTQMGADTQYF	TGTGCCAGCAGCTTAGGGGGCCAGACTCAGATGGGCGCAGATACGCAGTATTTT
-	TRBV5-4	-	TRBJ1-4	CASSRQSTGTNEKLFF	TGTGCCAGCAGCAGACAGTCTACCGGAACTAATGAAAAACTGTTTTTT
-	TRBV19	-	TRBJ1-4	CASIPQEGRGKLFF	TGTGCCAGTATCCCCCAGGAGGGTCGGGGAAAACTGTTTTTT
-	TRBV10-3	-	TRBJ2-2	CAISPKVTGELFF	TGTGCCATCAGCCCCAAGGTTACCGGGGAGCTGTTTTTT
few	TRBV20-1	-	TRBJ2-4	CSARDPQAGLAKNIQYF	TGCAGTGCTAGAGATCCCCAGGCAGGGCTAGCCAAAAACATTCAGTACTTC
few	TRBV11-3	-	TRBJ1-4	CASSLGRQRDEKLFF	TGTGCCAGCAGCTTAGGGCGACAGCGAGATGAAAAACTGTTTTTT
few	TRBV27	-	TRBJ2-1	CASSPIRAAASNEQFF	TGTGCCAGCAGTCCGATCCGGGCCGCCGCTAGCAATGAGCAGTTCTTC
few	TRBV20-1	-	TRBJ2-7	CSATTALGMVLEQYF	TGCAGTGCTACTACCGCCCTTGGGATGGTTCTCGAGCAGTACTTC
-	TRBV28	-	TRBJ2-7	CASGRVTYEQYF	TGTGCCAGCGGTAGGGTGACCTACGAGCAGTACTTC
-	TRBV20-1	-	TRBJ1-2	CSARGIELDYGYTF	TGCAGTGCTAGAGGAATAGAGCTAGACTATGGCTACACCTTC
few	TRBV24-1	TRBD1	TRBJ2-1	CATSDSGTGDNEQFF	TGTGCCACCAGTGATTCTGGGACAGGGGACAATGAGCAGTTCTTC
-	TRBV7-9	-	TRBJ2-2	CASSHWGSDTGELFF	TGTGCCAGCAGCCACTGGGGTTCGGACACCGGGGAGCTGTTTTTT
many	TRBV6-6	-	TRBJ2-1	CASSYSITGASNEQFF	TGTGCCAGCAGTTACTCGATAACGGGAGCGTCCAATGAGCAGTTCTTC
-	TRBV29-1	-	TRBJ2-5	CSVGRDQETQYF	TGCAGCGTTGGACGGGACCAAGAGACCCAGTACTTC